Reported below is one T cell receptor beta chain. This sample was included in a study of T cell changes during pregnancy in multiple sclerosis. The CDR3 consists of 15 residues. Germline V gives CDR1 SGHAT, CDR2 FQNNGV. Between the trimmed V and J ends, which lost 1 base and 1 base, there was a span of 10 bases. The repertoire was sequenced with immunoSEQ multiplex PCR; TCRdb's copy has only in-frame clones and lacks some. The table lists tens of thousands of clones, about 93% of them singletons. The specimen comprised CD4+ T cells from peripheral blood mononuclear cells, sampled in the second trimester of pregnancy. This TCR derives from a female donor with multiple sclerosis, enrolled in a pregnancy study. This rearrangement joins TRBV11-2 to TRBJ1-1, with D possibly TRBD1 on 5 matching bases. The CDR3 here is CASSLVRARNTEAFF. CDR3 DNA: TGTGCCAGCAGCTTAGTCAGGGCGAGGAACACTGAAGCTTTCTTT.